The sequence of this T cell receptor beta chain was determined in a study of response to subunit inactivated influenza vaccine. Study outcomes and limitations: Authors suggested that a seasonal influenza vaccination recruits few new T cells each time.

Germline CDR1 is KGHDR and CDR2 is SFDVKD. This CDR3 has 14 residues. V was shortened by 4 bases and J by 0 bases, with 5 bases between the two germline ends. This clonotype was counted many times. The target antigen is unknown. TCRdb reprocessed the RT-PCR reads with MiXCR, giving one entry per CDR3 protein. The sample yields hundreds of thousands of distinct CDR3 sequences, less than 20% seen once. This sequence was found in a man aged 45 to 65 who received an inactivated influenza vaccine. The specimen was PBMCs from blood, collected 5 days after vaccination. The chain recombines TRBV24-1 with TRBJ2-2, with D hard to call. CDR3 sequence (DNA): TGTGCCACCAGTGAACGGCCGAACACCGGGGAGCTGTTTTTT. The encoded protein is CATSERPNTGELFF.